This TCR beta chain was identified in a study of CD8+ T cells in alopecia areata. General study findings and limits: Scalp and blood retained many expanded lesional clones during tofacitinib.

Comments on this clone: Its cognate antigen is unknown.

cDNA reverse transcribed from extracted RNA served as the sequencing template. Using immunoSEQ multiplex PCR, the repertoire was profiled, and TCRdb retains in-frame clones only, with some absent. The repertoire consists of about 260,000 clones, with 60% occurring once and the leading ten covering 0.9% to 0.95%. Treatment described: oral pan-JAK inhibitor, 5-10 mg twice daily. Per the germline V gene, CDR1 is SNHLY and CDR2 is FYNNEI. CDR3 size: 12 residues. V was cut by 7 bases and J by 2 bases, with 9 bases left in between. Sequenced here: CD4+ T cells sorted from blood, sampled around week 54, from a patient treated with tofacitinib. The receptor was derived from a human donor with alopecia areata. This sequence joins TRBV2 and TRBJ2-7; D remains unclear. The CDR3 sequence: CASMLRAYEQYF. CDR3 sequence (DNA): TGTGCCAGCATGTTGCGAGCCTACGAGCAGTACTTC. Using reference TRBV2 and TRBJ2-7 for the parts outside the CDR3, the full variable domain is EPEVTQTPSHQVTQMGQEVILRCVPISNHLYFYWYRQILGQKVEFLVSFYNNEISEKSEIFDDQFSVERPDGSNFTLKIRSTKLEDSAMYFCASMLRAYEQYFGPGTRLTVT.